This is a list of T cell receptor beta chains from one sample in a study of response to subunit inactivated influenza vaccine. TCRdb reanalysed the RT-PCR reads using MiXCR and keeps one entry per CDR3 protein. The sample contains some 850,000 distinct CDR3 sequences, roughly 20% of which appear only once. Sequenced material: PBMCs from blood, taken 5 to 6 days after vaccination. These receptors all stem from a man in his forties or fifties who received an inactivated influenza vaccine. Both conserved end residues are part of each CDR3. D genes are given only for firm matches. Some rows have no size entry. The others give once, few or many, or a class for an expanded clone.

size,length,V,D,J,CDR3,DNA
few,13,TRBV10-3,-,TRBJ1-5,CAIMGAENQPQHF,TGTGCCATCATGGGAGCGGAAAATCAGCCCCAGCATTTT
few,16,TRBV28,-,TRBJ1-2,CASSLRERQGTYGYTF,TGTGCCAGCAGTTTAAGGGAGCGGCAGGGGACCTATGGCTACACCTTC
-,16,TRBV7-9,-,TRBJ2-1,CASSLVRQASYNEQFF,TGTGCCAGCAGCTTAGTCCGACAGGCGTCCTACAATGAGCAGTTCTTC
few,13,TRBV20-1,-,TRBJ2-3,CSAVSGLADTQYF,TGCAGTGCAGTGTCGGGCCTTGCAGATACGCAGTATTTT
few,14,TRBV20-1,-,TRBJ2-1,CSARDKGSYNEQFF,TGCAGTGCTAGAGATAAGGGTTCCTACAATGAGCAGTTCTTC
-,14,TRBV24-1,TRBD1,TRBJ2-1,CATSDLDRGNEQFF,TGTGCCACCAGTGATCTCGACAGGGGCAATGAGCAGTTCTTC
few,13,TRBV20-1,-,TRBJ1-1,CSPPRQGSTEAFF,TGCAGCCCCCCCCGGCAGGGGTCCACTGAAGCTTTCTTT
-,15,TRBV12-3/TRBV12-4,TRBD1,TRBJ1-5,CASSLVGTGVSPQHF,TGTGCCAGCAGTTTAGTAGGGACAGGGGTTAGTCCCCAGCATTTT
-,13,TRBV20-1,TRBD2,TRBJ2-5,CSARSGSRETQYF,TGCAGTGCTAGGAGCGGGAGTAGAGAGACCCAGTACTTC
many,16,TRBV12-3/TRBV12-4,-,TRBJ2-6,CASRMQGRSGANVLTF,TGTGCCAGCAGGATGCAGGGACGCTCTGGGGCCAACGTCCTGACTTTC
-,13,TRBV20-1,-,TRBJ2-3,CSASRLGPDTQYF,TGCAGTGCCTCCCGATTGGGTCCAGATACGCAGTATTTT
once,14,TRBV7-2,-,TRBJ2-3,CASSLMVGADTQYF,TGTGCCAGCAGCTTAATGGTGGGGGCAGATACGCAGTATTTT
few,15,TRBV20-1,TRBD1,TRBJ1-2,CSASGQGDASYGYTF,TGCAGTGCGAGCGGACAGGGGGACGCCAGCTATGGCTACACCTTC
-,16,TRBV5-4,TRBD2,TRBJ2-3,CASSATSENTGATQYF,TGTGCCAGCAGCGCGACTAGCGAAAACACCGGGGCAACGCAGTATTTT
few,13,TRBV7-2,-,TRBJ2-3,CASSARPIPTQYF,TGTGCCAGCAGCGCTAGGCCGATACCCACGCAGTATTTT
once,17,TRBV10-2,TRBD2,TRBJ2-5,CASSTGGGGLAEETQYF,TGCGCCAGCAGCACCGGGGGTGGGGGACTAGCAGAAGAGACCCAGTACTTC
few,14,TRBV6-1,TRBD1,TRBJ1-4,CASSARGRHEKLFF,TGTGCCAGCAGTGCTAGGGGGCGTCATGAAAAACTGTTTTTT
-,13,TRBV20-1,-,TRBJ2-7,CSARKVETYEQYF,TGCAGTGCTAGAAAGGTGGAGACCTACGAGCAGTACTTC
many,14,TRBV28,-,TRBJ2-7,CASRSGGIRYEQYF,TGTGCCAGTCGGTCGGGTGGGATCCGCTACGAGCAGTACTTC
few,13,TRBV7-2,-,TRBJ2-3,CASSRWIPDTQYF,TGTGCCAGCAGCCGCTGGATTCCAGATACGCAGTATTTT
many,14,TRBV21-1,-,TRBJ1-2,CASSLLITQGIYTF,TGTGCCAGCAGCCTGCTTATAACGCAAGGAATCTACACCTTC
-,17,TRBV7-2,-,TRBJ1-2,CASSLVAGSGGNYGYTF,TGTGCCAGCAGCTTAGTTGCAGGGAGTGGTGGGAACTATGGCTACACCTTC
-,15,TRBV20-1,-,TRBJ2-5,CSARDPSGRGETQYF,TGCAGTGCTAGAGATCCCAGTGGGAGAGGGGAGACCCAGTACTTC
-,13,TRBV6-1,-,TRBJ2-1,CASSTRPYNEQFF,TGTGCCAGTAGTACACGGCCCTACAATGAGCAGTTCTTC
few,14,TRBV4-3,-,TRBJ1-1,CASSQDQWNTEAFF,TGCGCCAGCAGCCAAGATCAATGGAACACTGAAGCTTTCTTT
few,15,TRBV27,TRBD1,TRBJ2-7,CASSFWTGPDYEQYF,TGTGCCAGCAGTTTTTGGACAGGACCCGACTACGAGCAGTACTTC
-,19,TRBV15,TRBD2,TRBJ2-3,CATSNEFPRAGESTDTQYF,TGTGCCACCAGCAACGAATTCCCGAGAGCGGGAGAAAGCACAGATACGCAGTATTTT
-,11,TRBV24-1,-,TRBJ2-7,CATHVPAPKYF,TGTGCCACCCATGTTCCGGCCCCTAAGTACTTC
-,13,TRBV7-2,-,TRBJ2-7,CASSREGVYEQYF,TGTGCCAGCAGCAGGGAGGGGGTCTACGAGCAGTACTTC
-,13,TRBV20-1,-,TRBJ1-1,CSATKPVLTEAFF,TGCAGTGCTACAAAACCTGTCCTCACTGAAGCTTTCTTT
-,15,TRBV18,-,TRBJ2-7,CASSPNGSPGAKQYF,TGTGCCAGCTCACCGAACGGGTCGCCGGGTGCCAAGCAGTACTTC
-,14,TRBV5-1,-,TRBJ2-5,CASSEWNGQETQYF,TGCGCCAGCAGCGAATGGAACGGCCAAGAGACCCAGTACTTC
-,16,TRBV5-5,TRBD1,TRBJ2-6,CASSLHRGSGANVLTF,TGTGCCAGCAGTTTGCACAGGGGATCTGGGGCCAACGTCCTGACTTTC
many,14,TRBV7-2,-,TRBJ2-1,CASSLEVGEGEQFF,TGTGCCAGCAGCTTAGAGGTGGGAGAGGGTGAGCAGTTCTTC
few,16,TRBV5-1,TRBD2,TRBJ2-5,CASSSGMGLVLETQYF,TGCGCCAGCAGCTCGGGAATGGGACTAGTCTTGGAGACCCAGTACTTC
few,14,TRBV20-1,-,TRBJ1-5,CSANRGTDNQPQHF,TGCAGTGCTAACCGAGGGACGGACAATCAGCCCCAGCATTTT
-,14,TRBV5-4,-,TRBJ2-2,CASSSSSHTGELFF,TGTGCCAGCAGCTCCTCGTCCCACACCGGGGAGCTGTTTTTT
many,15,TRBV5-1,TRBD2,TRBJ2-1,CASSISGSTYNEQFF,TGCGCCAGCAGCATTAGCGGGTCCACCTACAATGAGCAGTTCTTC
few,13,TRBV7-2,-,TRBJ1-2,CASSARTVYGYTF,TGTGCCAGCAGCGCCCGGACTGTTTATGGCTACACCTTC
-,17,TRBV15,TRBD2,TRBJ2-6,CATGSGRGRSGANVLTF,TGTGCCACCGGCTCGGGGAGGGGCCGCTCTGGGGCCAACGTCCTGACTTTC
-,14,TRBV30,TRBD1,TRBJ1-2,CAWSMGQWSSGYTF,TGTGCCTGGAGTATGGGACAGTGGAGCTCGGGCTACACCTTC
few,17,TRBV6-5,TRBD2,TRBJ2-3,CASSYSTAGGTGDTQYF,TGTGCCAGCAGTTACTCGACTGCGGGGGGGACTGGAGATACGCAGTATTTT
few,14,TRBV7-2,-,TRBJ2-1,CASSPQRAPNEQFF,TGTGCCAGCAGCCCTCAGAGGGCACCCAATGAGCAGTTCTTC
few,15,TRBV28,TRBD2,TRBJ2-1,CASSLLAGSGQEQFF,TGTGCCAGCAGTTTATTGGCGGGTAGCGGGCAAGAGCAGTTCTTC
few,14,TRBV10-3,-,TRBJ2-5,CAISGKGPQETQYF,TGTGCCATCAGTGGGAAAGGACCTCAAGAGACCCAGTACTTC
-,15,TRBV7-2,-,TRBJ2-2,CASSLRGGTTGELFF,TGTGCCAGCAGCTTAAGAGGAGGGACCACCGGGGAGCTGTTTTTT
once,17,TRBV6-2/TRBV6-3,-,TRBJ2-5,CASSSYSGRRKQETQYF,TGTGCCAGCAGTTCTTATAGCGGCAGAAGGAAGCAAGAGACCCAGTACTTC
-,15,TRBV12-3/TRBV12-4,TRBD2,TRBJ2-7,CASSRGASGFYEQYF,TGTGCCAGCAGCCGAGGGGCTAGCGGGTTCTACGAGCAGTACTTC
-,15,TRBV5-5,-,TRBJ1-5,CASSLSGVRNQPQHF,TGTGCCAGCAGCTTGTCAGGGGTACGCAATCAGCCCCAGCATTTT
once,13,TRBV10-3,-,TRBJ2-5,CATADLNGETQYF,TGTGCCACCGCGGACCTGAACGGGGAGACCCAGTACTTC
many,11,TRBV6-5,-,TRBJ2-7,CASSRLYEQYF,TGTGCCAGCAGCCGACTCTACGAGCAGTACTTC
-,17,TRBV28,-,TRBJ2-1,CASSVTPPDRRYNEQFF,TGTGCCAGCAGCGTTACTCCTCCAGATCGGAGGTACAATGAGCAGTTCTTC
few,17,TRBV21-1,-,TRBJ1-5,CASSSRVRDSGCQPQHF,TGTGCCAGCAGCTCCCGGGTCCGGGACAGCGGGTGTCAGCCCCAGCATTTT
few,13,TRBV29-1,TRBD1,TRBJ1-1,CSVRQGWNTEAFF,TGCAGCGTTAGACAGGGTTGGAACACTGAAGCTTTCTTT
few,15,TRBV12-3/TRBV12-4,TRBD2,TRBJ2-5,CASKTGTSIAETQYF,TGTGCCAGCAAAACCGGGACTAGCATCGCGGAGACCCAGTACTTC
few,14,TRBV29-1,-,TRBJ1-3,CSVMGTSSGNTIYF,TGCAGCGTGATGGGGACCAGCTCTGGAAACACCATATATTTT
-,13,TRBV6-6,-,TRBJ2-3,CATNPRREDTQYF,TGTGCCACCAATCCCCGGAGGGAAGATACGCAGTATTTT
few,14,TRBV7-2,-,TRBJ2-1,CASSFRVVSDEQFF,TGTGCCAGCAGCTTCCGGGTAGTGAGTGATGAGCAGTTCTTC
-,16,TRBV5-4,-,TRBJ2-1,CASSLAGGRRYNEQFF,TGTGCCAGCAGCTTGGCGGGGGGCAGACGCTACAATGAGCAGTTCTTC
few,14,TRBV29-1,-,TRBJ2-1,CSVERRGSYNEQFF,TGCAGCGTTGAGCGGCGGGGCTCCTACAATGAGCAGTTCTTC